The sequence of this T cell receptor (beta chain) was determined in a study of Graves' ophthalmopathy and Graves' hyperthyroidism. As for the study in general: Ahead of any treatment, peripheral blood was obtained at the initial diagnosis.

Study outcomes and limitations: Ophthalmopathy progression predictions by the model showed roughly 77% specificity and 70.59% sensitivity. In blood, most expanded thyroid clonotypes above 0.001 frequency were also detected.

PBMCs stemmed from 9 to 10 ml of fresh peripheral blood. In regard to this clonotype: Its specificity is unknown.

Trimming pared 0 bases from V and 1 base from J, leaving 15 bases between. The CDR3 contains 17 residues. Looked up from germline, CDR1 is LNHDA and CDR2 is SQIVND (reference sequence). The authors amplified TCR beta CDR3 regions, and they did so from RNA transcripts for repertoire sequencing. HTBI-primed first-round RT-PCR preceded second-round multiplex PCR. TCRdb analysed the multiplex PCR reads with MiXCR anew, one entry per CDR3 protein. The repertoire holds almost 750,000 distinct CDR3 sequences, with around 40% as singletons. The clonotype was recovered from an adult man with Graves' ophthalmopathy. The specimen was peripheral blood. The chain uses TRBV19 and TRBJ1-1, with no clear D. Written as DNA, the CDR3 is TGTGCCAGTAGTATAGATCCTCGGCAACTAGGGAACACTGAAGCTTTCTTT. This codes for CASSIDPRQLGNTEAFF.